The 17 T cell receptor beta chains in this list originate from one sample, sequenced in a study of beta chain features in type 1 diabetes. Reverse transcription of all isolated RNA meant that expressed TCRB transcripts were sequenced. Some clones are missing from TCRdb's copy, which holds only in-frame ones; the method was immunoSEQ multiplex PCR. Among about 620,000 clones listed, around 15% were seen once. Sequencing input: naive CD4+ T cells from blood. These receptors came from a man younger than 35 in good health.

This clone showed up just a few times. The chain uses TRBV7-9 and TRBJ1-1, with D possibly being TRBD1 (5 bases). V was shortened by 6 bases and J by 4 bases, with 12 bases between the two germline ends. The CDR3 extends over 13 amino acids. Germline assignment: CDR1 SEHNR and CDR2 FQNEAQ (reference sequence). For the CDR3, the DNA is TGTGCCAGCAGAGACAGCCCGGGCACTGAAGCTTTCTTT. It codes for CASRDSPGTEAFF.

V is TRBV29-1 and J is TRBJ2-3, with D unclear. Trimming removed 4 bases from V and 4 bases from J, with 15 bases in between. Looked up from germline, CDR1 is SQVTM and CDR2 is ANQGSEA. The CDR3 has 14 amino acids. This CDR3 reads CSVASGSAADTQYF. DNA of the CDR3: TGCAGCGTTGCCTCGGGCAGTGCCGCAGATACGCAGTATTTT.

This chain uses TRBV27 with TRBJ2-5; D remains unclear. V dropped 6 bases and J dropped 2 bases, with 7 bases sitting between them. There are 12 residues in the CDR3. The germline gives CDR1 MNHEY, CDR2 SMNVEV (reference sequence). The CDR3, as DNA: TGTGCCAGCAGGAGTAATCAAGAGACCCAGTACTTC. It translates to CASRSNQETQYF.

This clone turned up a few times. This chain joins TRBV2 and TRBJ1-1; unclear D gene. Trimming removed 4 bases from V and 2 bases from J, with 8 bases in between. Germline loops: CDR1 SNHLY, CDR2 FYNNEI. The CDR3 has 13 amino acids. CDR3 loop: CASSVEGNTEAFF. CDR3 bases: TGTGCCAGCAGTGTAGAGGGAAACACTGAAGCTTTCTTT.

The V gene is TRBV6-6, the J gene TRBJ2-1; 7 bases line up with TRBD2. The CDR3 totals 15 residues. With V trimmed by 8 bases and J by 2 bases, 9 bases remained unmatched. Germline assignment: CDR1 MNHNY and CDR2 SVGAGI (reference sequence). The CDR3 here is CASLSGTPTYNEQFF. The DNA for the CDR3 is TGTGCCAGCCTAAGCGGGACCCCAACCTACAATGAGCAGTTCTTC.

This clone was seen more than once but under ten times. The V call is TRBV4-3, the J call TRBJ2-7; 10 bases align to TRBD1. Unmatched junction bases numbered 10, after V lost 6 bases and J lost 2 bases. This CDR3 contains 16 residues. Germline CDR1 LGHNA, CDR2 YSLEER. CDR3 residues: CASSYSGTGATYEQYF. The CDR3 DNA follows: TGCGCCAGCAGTTATTCCGGGACAGGGGCAACCTACGAGCAGTACTTC.

On this clone itself: Compared with germline, one end of the junction differs, possibly owing to a read error. Other DNA sequences within the sample encode an identical CDR3. The CDR3 reads CSVEGSGRTDTQYF. The CDR3 nucleotides are TGCAGCGTCGAAGGGTCAGGGCGCACAGATACGCAGTATTTT. The gene calls are TRBV29-1 and TRBJ2-3, with D tentatively TRBD1 (5 bases). Germline V gene lookup returns CDR1 SQVTM and CDR2 ANQGSEA. The length of the CDR3 is 14 residues.

Only a few counts were recorded for this clone. This sequence joins TRBV29-1 and TRBJ1-1; 7 positions match TRBD1. The V gene's germline CDR1 is SQVTM and CDR2 ANQGSEA. CDR3 size: 13 residues. Germline trimming cut 7 bases from V and 3 bases from J; bases unmatched to any gene: 8. CDR3 amino acids: CSDARGRDTEAFF. Written as DNA, the CDR3 is TGCAGCGACGCCAGGGGGAGAGACACTGAAGCTTTCTTT.

This clone was seen a handful of times. One junction end disagrees with the germline gene, perhaps due to a read error. Additional DNA sequences in this sample encode the identical CDR3. The chain employs TRBV12-5 and TRBJ2-1, with 13 bases lining up with TRBD2. The CDR3 loop spans 15 amino acids. Germline CDR1 LGHNT, CDR2 FRNRAP. The CDR3 coding sequence is TGTGCTAGTGGGTTGGGACTAGCGGGGCGCAATGAGCAGTTCTTC. Protein: CASGLGLAGRNEQFF.

This clone was detected a few times. J is TRBJ1-1 and V is TRBV4-3, with 8 nucleotides matching TRBD1. There are 19 residues in the CDR3. Germline CDR1 LGHNA, CDR2 YSLEER. V gave up 0 bases and J gave up 1 base; unmatched junction bases: 13. The CDR3 nucleotides are TGCGCCAGCAGCCAAGAAACAGGGGGTTATTGGATTGAGAACACTGAAGCTTTCTTT. Translation: CASSQETGGYWIENTEAFF.

The rearrangement links TRBV29-1 to TRBJ1-1; D ambiguous. The CDR3 spans 13 residues. The ends were cut back, 5 bases at V and 0 bases at J, with 10 bases in the middle. Germline CDR1 SQVTM, CDR2 ANQGSEA. The CDR3 DNA is TGCAGCGTTCAAAGGAGGGTGAACACTGAAGCTTTCTTT. Amino acid sequence: CSVQRRVNTEAFF.

The chain recombines TRBV11-2 with TRBJ2-5; D perhaps matches TRBD2 (6 bases). There are 13 residues in the CDR3. The germline CDR1 and CDR2 sequences are SGHAT and FQNNGV. The V end was cut by 5 bases, the J end by 1 base, with 8 bases between. The CDR3 DNA reads TGTGCCAGCAGCCGGGGGTTCCAAGAGACCCAGTACTTC. It translates to CASSRGFQETQYF. The full variable domain, its missing parts supplied by reference TRBV11-2 and TRBJ2-5, is EAGVAQSPRYKIIEKRQSVAFWCNPISGHATLYWYQQILGQGPKLLIQFQNNGVVDDSQLPKDRFSAERLKGVDSTLKIQPAKLEDSAVYLCASSRGFQETQYFGPGTRLLVL.

This clone was picked up a small number of times. The chain has TRBV7-7 and TRBJ2-1, with 9 nucleotides matching TRBD1. After removal of 5 bases from V and 8 bases from J, the junction contained 7 bases not matched to a gene. The CDR3 is made up of 14 amino acids. Germline CDR1 SSHAT, CDR2 FNYEAQ (reference sequence). The CDR3 spells CASSLRDRAHEQFF. CDR3 in DNA: TGTGCCAGCAGCCTCCGGGACAGGGCGCATGAGCAGTTCTTC.

The V and J genes are TRBV9 and TRBJ2-3; TRBD2 might be the D (6 bases). CDR3 length equals 15 residues. With 3 bases removed from V and 1 base from J, the gap between germline ends came to 12 bases. CDR1 is SGDLS and CDR2 is YYNGEE in the germline V gene. The CDR3 coding sequence is TGTGCCAGCAGCGGAACGGGACTGCGCACAGATACGCAGTATTTT. Translated: CASSGTGLRTDTQYF. The whole variable domain, filled in from reference TRBV9 and TRBJ2-3, reads DSGVTQTPKHLITATGQRVTLRCSPRSGDLSVYWYQQSLDQGLQFLIQYYNGEERAKGNILERFSAQQFPDLHSELNLSSLELGDSALYFCASSGTGLRTDTQYFGPGTRLTVL.

This chain joins TRBV9 and TRBJ2-5; a weak D match, TRBD1 (5 bases). Germline CDR1 is SGDLS and CDR2 is YYNGEE. The CDR3 sequence is 14 residues long. V lost 1 base, J lost 5 bases, and 12 bases lay in between. CDR3 sequence: CASSVQGQWETQYF. The CDR3 bases are TGTGCCAGCAGCGTACAGGGCCAATGGGAGACCCAGTACTTC.

The chain couples TRBV27 to TRBJ2-3; no definite D call. Trimming took off 6 bases at V and 9 bases at J, with 13 bases between the two ends. Germline values: CDR1 MNHEY, CDR2 SMNVEV (reference sequence). The CDR3 runs 12 residues. DNA for the CDR3: TGTGCCAGCAGCCTACGACGGGCAACGCAGTATTTT. Translation gives CASSLRRATQYF.

J is TRBJ2-1 and V is TRBV25-1; TRBD1 agrees at 7 bases. The CDR3 has 14 amino acids. V gave up 8 bases and J gave up 4 bases; unmatched junction bases: 8. Germline CDR1 is MGHDK and CDR2 is SYGVNS. The CDR3 DNA sequence: TGTGCCAGCGGACGACAGGGTCGTTACAATGAGCAGTTCTTC. Its translation: CASGRQGRYNEQFF. Full variable domain (remainder filled in from reference TRBV25-1 and TRBJ2-1): EADIYQTPRYLVIGTGKKITLECSQTMGHDKMYWYQQDPGMELHLIHYSYGVNSTEKGDLSSESTVSRIRTEHFPLTLESARPSHTSQYLCASGRQGRYNEQFFGPGTRLTVL.